These 15 T cell receptor beta chains share one sample of origin, sequenced in a study of OX40 agonist ivuxolimab in advanced cancers. Some clones are missing from TCRdb's copy, which holds only in-frame ones; the method was immunoSEQ multiplex PCR. The table records 50,000 to 65,000 clones, approximately 88% of them present only once. The sample consisted of CD4+ or CD8+ T cells sorted from blood, taken in a trial of the OX40 agonist ivuxolimab. The receptors derive from an adult with an advanced solid tumor such as melanoma, head and neck, liver or kidney cancer.

V usage is TRBV5-6 and J usage is TRBJ1-5; D gene ambiguous. Germline CDR1 SGHDT, CDR2 YYEEEE. This CDR3 comprises 11 residues. Trimming pared 4 bases from V and 7 bases from J, leaving 6 bases between. CDR3 bases: TGTGCCAGCAGCCACGAACAGCCCCAGCATTTT. Protein sequence: CASSHEQPQHF.

This rearrangement joins TRBV5-6 to TRBJ1-2; D may be TRBD1 (6 bases). V lost 0 bases and J 7 bases, leaving 16 bases between the germline ends. The CDR3 consists of 15 residues. Germline loops: CDR1 SGHDT, CDR2 YYEEEE. The CDR3: CASSLGQVSSGGYTF. Here the CDR3 DNA reads TGTGCCAGCAGCTTGGGACAGGTCAGTTCGGGTGGCTACACCTTC. Full variable domain (missing parts from reference TRBV5-6 and TRBJ1-2): DAGVTQSPTHLIKTRGQQVTLRCSPKSGHDTVSWYQQALGQGPQFIFQYYEEEERQRGNFPDRFSGHQFPNYSSELNVNALLLGDSALYLCASSLGQVSSGGYTFGSGTRLTVV.

This chain links TRBV5-4 with TRBJ2-6; D is perhaps TRBD1 (6 bases). This CDR3 spans 16 amino acids. V was cut by 4 bases and J by 2 bases, with 13 bases left in between. Looked up from germline, CDR1 is SGHNT and CDR2 is YYREEE (reference sequence). CDR3 in amino acids: CASSDGQIPGANVLTF. CDR3 in DNA: TGTGCCAGCAGCGACGGACAGATACCTGGGGCCAACGTCCTGACTTTC.

This sequence joins TRBV11-2 and TRBJ2-3; 8 bases match TRBD2. V lost 1 base, J lost 10 bases, and 13 bases stayed unmatched. Germline lookup yields CDR1 SGHAT and CDR2 FQNNGV. This CDR3 has 16 amino acids. The CDR3 nucleotides read TGTGCCAGCAGCTTAGGGCAGACGGGGGGGTCGGCAGCGCAGTATTTT. This encodes CASSLGQTGGSAAQYF.

The rearrangement links TRBV4-1 to TRBJ1-1; D is unresolved. The CDR3 loop spans 15 amino acids. Trimming left V 1 base short and J 1 base short, with 10 bases between. CDR1 and CDR2 from the germline V gene are MGHRA and YSYEKL. CDR3 residues: CASSQAGSSNTEAFF. As DNA, the CDR3 is TGCGCCAGCAGCCAAGCGGGCAGCTCGAACACTGAAGCTTTCTTT.

This clone was seen a few times. The J gene is TRBJ2-3, the V gene TRBV11-2, with 9 positions matching TRBD2. This CDR3 is built from 14 residues. J lost 5 bases, V lost 3 bases, and 3 bases had no gene match. Germline CDR1 SGHAT, CDR2 FQNNGV. The CDR3 DNA sequence: TGTGCCAGCAGCTTCCGGACTAGCGAAGATACGCAGTATTTT. Translating it yields CASSFRTSEDTQYF.

The chain carries TRBV19 and TRBJ1-5; no definite D call. CDR3 length: 16 amino acids. CDR1 LNHDA and CDR2 SQIVND come from the germline V gene (reference sequence). V was trimmed by 8 bases and J by 5 bases, leaving 22 bases between them. The CDR3 protein is CASHPPGSGGDQPQHF. Written as DNA, the CDR3 is TGTGCCAGTCATCCCCCGGGTTCCGGCGGGGATCAGCCCCAGCATTTT.

This clone was detected once. This chain joins TRBV12-5 and TRBJ2-3; 8 bases are a match to TRBD1. CDR1 LGHNT and CDR2 FRNRAP come from the germline V gene. The trim removed 6 bases at V and 2 bases at J, leaving 10 bases unmatched. CDR3 length equals 16 residues. This CDR3 is CASGIGSQGATDTQYF. The CDR3 nucleotides are TGTGCTAGTGGAATAGGGAGTCAGGGGGCCACAGATACGCAGTATTTT.

This clone was seen only once. The rearrangement uses TRBV19 and TRBJ2-6, with D perhaps matching TRBD1 (6 bases). The CDR3 is made up of 17 amino acids. Germline V gene sequence: CDR1 LNHDA, CDR2 SQIVND (reference sequence). V lost 5 bases and J lost 0, with 14 bases in between. CDR3 protein: CASSVLKGDSGANVLTF. CDR3 coding DNA: TGTGCCAGTAGTGTACTAAAGGGGGACTCTGGGGCCAACGTCCTGACTTTC.

The chain carries TRBV7-9 and TRBJ2-1; 8 bases are a match to TRBD1. The CDR3 is 15 residues long. In germline, CDR1 is SEHNR, CDR2 FQNEAQ (reference sequence). With 2 bases clipped from V and 2 bases from J, the junction kept 2 bases outside the gene matches. The CDR3 protein is CASSLTGGTYNEQFF. In nucleotides, the CDR3 is TGTGCCAGCAGCTTAACAGGGGGTACCTACAATGAGCAGTTCTTC.

This chain links TRBV28 with TRBJ2-2; TRBD1 or TRBD2 may be the D gene (5 bases each). This CDR3 comprises 14 residues. Looked up from germline, CDR1 is MDHEN and CDR2 is SYDVKM. V was pared by 8 bases and J by 4 bases, with 14 bases between. In DNA, the CDR3 is TGTGCCAGCTCTTTGGTGAGGGGCACCGGGGAGCTGTTTTTT. This translates into CASSLVRGTGELFF.

Worth noting for this clone: Different DNA sequences within this sample yield the same CDR3. The chain links TRBV28 to TRBJ1-2; no firm D call. Germline loops: CDR1 MDHEN, CDR2 SYDVKM. V lost 7 bases and J lost 4, with 10 bases in between. This CDR3 contains 12 residues. The CDR3 is CASTSTAYGYTF. The CDR3 DNA reads TGTGCCAGCACCTCGACGGCCTATGGCTACACCTTC.

CDR3 in DNA: TGTGCCAGCAGCTTAGCCCCATTGATCCGGGACCTGGACCCTGAAGCTTTCTTT. Protein: CASSLAPLIRDLDPEAFF. V and J are TRBV7-2 and TRBJ1-1; possible D gene TRBD1, 5 bases. From germline, CDR1 is SGHTA and CDR2 FQGNSA. The CDR3 has 18 residues. V lost 0 bases, J lost 6 bases, and 23 bases lay in between.

This chain joins TRBV7-9 and TRBJ2-1, with D possibly TRBD2 on 6 matching bases. Between the trimmed V and J ends, which lost 9 bases and 7 bases, there was a span of 16 bases. CDR1 and CDR2 from the germline V gene are SEHNR and FQNEAQ (reference sequence). The CDR3 covers 13 residues. The CDR3 reads CAREGGVKNEQFF. CDR3 coding DNA: TGTGCCAGGGAGGGCGGAGTGAAGAATGAGCAGTTCTTC. Supplemented by reference TRBV7-9 and TRBJ2-1, the full variable domain reads DTGVSQNPRHKITKRGQNVTFRCDPISEHNRLYWYRQTLGQGPEFLTYFQNEAQLEKSRLLSDRFSAERPKGSFSTLEIQRTEQGDSAMYLCAREGGVKNEQFFGPGTRLTVL.

The V and J genes are TRBV7-9 and TRBJ2-3; the D gene is possibly TRBD1 (5 bases). Germline-derived CDR1 and CDR2 are SEHNR and FQNEAQ (reference sequence). V was pared by 2 bases and J by 4 bases, with 10 bases between. The CDR3 length is 14 residues. The CDR3 loop is CASSLRQGADTQYF. In nucleotides, the CDR3 is TGTGCCAGCAGCTTACGCCAGGGTGCAGATACGCAGTATTTT.